The 10 T cell receptor beta chains below were found in one sample sequenced in a study of regulatory T cells in long-lasting Graves disease. Arm-PCR with iRepertoire HTBI primers amplified the CDR3 regions for these TCR beta libraries. In TCRdb, the multiplex PCR reads were re-called with MiXCR into one record per CDR3 protein. The table has 200,000 to 250,000 distinct CDR3 sequences, around 20% seen once. Time point of the sample: newly diagnosed GD, antithyroid drugs for less than 3 months. RNA extracted from PBMCs served as the sequencing template. The sequencing here drew on peripheral blood mononuclear cells (PBMCs), taken at new diagnosis, from a patient treated with antithyroid drugs. The receptor set was obtained from a female donor with Graves disease.

V gene TRBV12-3 or TRBV12-4 combines with J gene TRBJ2-1; 15 nucleotides match TRBD2. Trimming removed 6 bases from V and 8 bases from J; junction bases left unmatched: 5. This CDR3 has 15 residues. CDR3 coding DNA: TGTGCCAGCAGGGGGACTAGCGGGGGGCCCCATGAGCAGTTCTTC. Protein product: CASRGTSGGPHEQFF.

Many counts were recorded for this clonotype. The chain is built from TRBV20-1 and TRBJ2-7; 10 nucleotides line up with TRBD2. V lost 5 bases to trimming and J lost 5 bases; unmatched junction nucleotides: 15. The CDR3 extends over 16 amino acids. The germline V gene encodes CDR1 DFQATT and CDR2 SNEGSKA (reference sequence). Written as DNA, the CDR3 is TGCAGTGCTGGAGGACTAGCGGATGGGGCTCGGGACGAGCAGTACTTC. Amino acids: CSAGGLADGARDEQYF.

Many counts were recorded for this clonotype. The chain has TRBV7-8 and TRBJ2-1, with 7 nucleotides matching TRBD2. This CDR3 comprises 15 residues. Germline CDR1 is SGHVS and CDR2 is FQNEAQ. The junction had 11 bases not matched to a gene; V was cut back by 4 bases and J by 8 bases. The CDR3 region is CASSWARGSKDEQFF. Written as DNA, the CDR3 is TGTGCCAGCAGCTGGGCGCGGGGGAGTAAGGATGAGCAGTTCTTC.

The sample holds many counts of this clonotype. The rearrangement links TRBV5-1 to TRBJ1-1, with D perhaps TRBD1 (5 bases). Trimming left V 4 bases short and J 7 bases short, with 14 bases between. Germline CDR1 SGHRS, CDR2 YFSETQ. There are 13 residues in the CDR3. Here the CDR3 reads CASSLGQLGEAFF. For the CDR3, the DNA is TGCGCCAGCAGCCTGGGGCAGCTGGGTGAAGCTTTCTTT.

This clonotype has at least ten counts. V gene TRBV4-2 combines with J gene TRBJ2-1; D is uncertain. The V end was cut by 0 bases, the J end by 4 bases, with 10 bases between. Germline lookup yields CDR1 LGHNA and CDR2 YNFKEQ. The CDR3 sequence is 15 residues long. The CDR3 DNA reads TGTGCCAGCAGCCAAGATTGGGGTAATTACAATGAGCAGTTCTTC. It encodes CASSQDWGNYNEQFF.

Ten or more counts support this clonotype. This chain links TRBV2 with TRBJ2-5; no reliable D call. The CDR3 is made up of 12 amino acids. Per the germline V gene, CDR1 is SNHLY and CDR2 is FYNNEI. Trimming took off 11 bases at V and 0 bases at J, with 10 bases between the two ends. This chain's CDR3 is CAGRRYQETQYF. DNA of the CDR3: TGTGCCGGGCGAAGGTACCAAGAGACCCAGTACTTC.

In this sample, this clonotype turned up many times. The J gene is TRBJ2-2, the V gene TRBV10-3; maybe TRBD2 (5 bases). Germline V CDR1 and CDR2: ENHRY, SYGVKD. CDR3 length equals 12 residues. Trimming took 10 bases from V and 3 from J, leaving 9 bases between them. CDR3 sequence (DNA): TGTGCCACCGGGCGGGACACCGGGGAGCTGTTTTTT. The encoded protein is CATGRDTGELFF.

The table lists this clonotype with many counts. The CDR3 bases are TGTGCCAGCAGCTCGGGTCGTGCCTGGGAGCTGTTTTTT. It translates to CASSSGRAWELFF. V gene TRBV11-1 combines with J gene TRBJ2-2, with unresolved D. Per the germline V gene, CDR1 is SGHAT and CDR2 is FQDESV (reference sequence). V was trimmed by 4 bases and J by 9 bases, leaving 12 bases between them. The CDR3 covers 13 residues.

The rearrangement links TRBV20-1 to TRBJ2-3; TRBD2 matches at 9 bases. The V gene end was trimmed by 0 bases and the J gene end by 4 bases; junction bases not matched to a gene: 5. Germline V gene sequence: CDR1 DFQATT, CDR2 SNEGSKA (reference sequence). This CDR3 comprises 15 residues. This chain's CDR3 is CSARDRAGGPDTQYF. The CDR3 bases are TGCAGTGCTAGAGATCGAGCGGGGGGCCCAGATACGCAGTATTTT.

This clonotype is termed medium-sized. V gene TRBV27 combines with J gene TRBJ1-1, with D perhaps TRBD1 (6 bases). This CDR3 comprises 13 residues. Germline V gene sequence: CDR1 MNHEY, CDR2 SMNVEV (reference sequence). Trimming removed 4 bases from V and 4 bases from J, with 10 bases in between. The CDR3 sequence is CASSWGLGTEAFF. Written as DNA, the CDR3 is TGTGCCAGCAGTTGGGGGCTTGGCACTGAAGCTTTCTTT.